These T cell receptor beta chains were read from a single sample in a study of blood T cell repertoires in COVID-19. Libraries were prepared by immunoSEQ multiplex PCR; TCRdb keeps only in-frame clonotypes and omits some of them. The sample includes fewer than 250,000 clones, around 91% of them seen just once. Sequenced sample: PBMCs or T cells enriched from blood (not recorded which). Source of these receptors: a man under 40 who had been exposed to COVID-19. Both conserved end residues are part of each CDR3. Fields, in order: D gene, J gene, V gene, CDR3 DNA, CDR3 protein. D genes are given only for firm matches.

TRBD1,TRBJ1-4,TRBV19,TGTGCCAGTAGCCCGAACAGGGGAATCGGGACTAATGAAAAACTGTTTTTT,CASSPNRGIGTNEKLFF
NA,TRBJ1-5,TRBV24-1,TGTGCCACCCGCCCCCGACACTTAAATCAGCCCCAGCATTTT,CATRPRHLNQPQHF
TRBD2,TRBJ2-1,TRBV5-1,TGCGCCAGCAGCCCGGGACTAGCGGGGGGGCGGTATGAGCAGTTCTTC,CASSPGLAGGRYEQFF
NA,TRBJ1-5,TRBV15,TGTGCCACCAGCAGACAGCGGAATCAGCCCCAGCATTTT,CATSRQRNQPQHF
TRBD1,TRBJ1-1,TRBV6-5,TGTGCCAGCAGTTCGACTACAGGGGGCAGGTACACTGAAGCTTTCTTT,CASSSTTGGRYTEAFF
NA,TRBJ1-5,TRBV12-2,TGTGCAAGTCGCTTAGCCGAGCCCCGCCTGAATCAGCCCCAGCATTTT,CASRLAEPRLNQPQHF
TRBD1,TRBJ2-5,TRBV13,TGTGCCAGCAGCCCCCCCGGGGCAGGGGGTTTATCGGAGACCCAGTACTTC,CASSPPGAGGLSETQYF
TRBD2,TRBJ2-3,TRBV13,TGTGCCAGCAGCTTTAGCGGGGGGGCGGATACGCAGTATTTT,CASSFSGGADTQYF
NA,TRBJ2-6,TRBV21-1,TGTGCCAGCAGCAAAGCGCGGGGAGGGAGTAACTCTGGGGCCAACGTCCTGACTTTC,CASSKARGGSNSGANVLTF
NA,TRBJ2-3,TRBV28,TGTGCCAGCAGTTCTTTTGTGGATACGCAGTATTTT,CASSSFVDTQYF